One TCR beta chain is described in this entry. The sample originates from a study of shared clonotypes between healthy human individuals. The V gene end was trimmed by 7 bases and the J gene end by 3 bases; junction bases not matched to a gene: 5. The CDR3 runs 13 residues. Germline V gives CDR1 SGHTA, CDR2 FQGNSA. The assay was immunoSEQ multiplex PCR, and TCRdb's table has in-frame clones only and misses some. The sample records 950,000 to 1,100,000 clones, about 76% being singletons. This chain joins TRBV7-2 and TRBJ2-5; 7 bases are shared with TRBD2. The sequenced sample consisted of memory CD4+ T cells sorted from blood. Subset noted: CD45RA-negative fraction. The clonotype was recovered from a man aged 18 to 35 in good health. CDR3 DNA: TGTGCCAGCACCGAGGGGAGGGAAGAGACCCAGTACTTC. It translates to CASTEGREETQYF.